The 18 T cell receptor beta chains reported below all come from one sample, sequenced in a study of blood T cell repertoires in COVID-19. Profiling relied on immunoSEQ multiplex PCR, and the TCRdb table lists in-frame clones only, not all of them. This sample has fewer than 300,000 clones, with roughly 86% found just once. What was sequenced was peripheral blood. The receptor set was obtained from a woman aged 45-60 years with acute or convalescent COVID-19.

V usage is TRBV28 and J usage is TRBJ2-7; D remains ambiguous. V was pared by 3 bases and J by 5 bases, with 2 bases between. The CDR3 extends over 10 amino acids. Germline loops: CDR1 MDHEN, CDR2 SYDVKM. CDR3 in amino acids: CASSFDEQYF. CDR3 DNA: TGTGCCAGCAGTTTCGACGAGCAGTACTTC. Looking up the rest from reference TRBV28 and TRBJ2-7 gives the full variable domain: DVKVTQSSRYLVKRTGEKVFLECVQDMDHENMFWYRQDPGLGLRLIYFSYDVKMKEKGDIPEGYSVSREKKERFSLILESASTNQTSMYLCASSFDEQYFGPGTRLTVT.

The chain links TRBV20-1 to TRBJ1-4; D perhaps matches TRBD1 (5 bases). CDR3 length: 11 amino acids. Between the trimmed V and J ends, which lost 6 bases and 4 bases, there was a span of 6 bases. The germline CDR1 and CDR2 sequences are DFQATT and SNEGSKA (reference sequence). CDR3 region: CSAGVNEKLFF. As DNA, the CDR3 is TGCAGTGCAGGGGTTAATGAAAAACTGTTTTTT.

The chain links TRBV5-1 to TRBJ2-1; 7 nucleotides align to TRBD2. V gave up 4 bases and J gave up 3 bases; unmatched junction bases: 13. CDR3 length: 17 amino acids. The germline gives CDR1 SGHRS, CDR2 YFSETQ. CDR3 nucleotides: TGCGCCAGCAGCCGCAGCCGCCCATTAGCGGGCTACAATGAGCAGTTCTTC. It codes for CASSRSRPLAGYNEQFF. Looking up the rest from reference TRBV5-1 and TRBJ2-1 gives the full variable domain: KAGVTQTPRYLIKTRGQQVTLSCSPISGHRSVSWYQQTPGQGLQFLFEYFSETQRNKGNFPGRFSGRQFSNSRSEMNVSTLELGDSALYLCASSRSRPLAGYNEQFFGPGTRLTVL.

This rearrangement joins TRBV28 to TRBJ1-4, with 9 positions matching TRBD1. Germline assignment: CDR1 MDHEN and CDR2 SYDVKM. V gave up 4 bases and J gave up 7 bases; unmatched junction bases: 7. The CDR3 loop spans 15 amino acids. CDR3 sequence: CASSSNRGRVEKLFF. CDR3 bases: TGTGCCAGCAGTTCAAACAGGGGGCGAGTTGAAAAACTGTTTTTT.

V gene TRBV21-1 combines with J gene TRBJ1-1. TRBV21-1 is recorded as a pseudogene. This CDR3 region has 14 residues. CDR3 DNA: TGTGCCAGCAGCTCAAAGGTGCGGCTCCGCCCAGCTTTCTTT. Protein sequence: CASSSKVRLRPAFF.

CDR3 in DNA: TGTGCCAGCAGTTCCAAAGTCTCTCCTAGCGGGATTAGCGAGCAGTACTTC. Amino acids: CASSSKVSPSGISEQYF. V is TRBV27 and J is TRBJ2-7, with 9 bases identical to TRBD2. The germline V gene has CDR1 MNHEY and CDR2 SMNVEV (reference sequence). The CDR3 has 17 amino acids. Losses at the gene ends were 4 bases for V and 6 bases for J; bases not matched to a gene: 16.

The chain combines TRBV20-1 with TRBJ1-4, with D maybe TRBD1 (5 bases). V gave up 3 bases and J gave up 7 bases, with 24 bases separating them. Looked up from germline, CDR1 is DFQATT and CDR2 is SNEGSKA (reference sequence). The CDR3 consists of 17 residues. CDR3 in amino acids: CSASNVFRTGVGEKLFF. Here the CDR3 DNA reads TGCAGTGCTAGTAATGTTTTTCGGACGGGGGTGGGTGAAAAACTGTTTTTT.

The genes are TRBV10-3 and TRBJ1-6; TRBD1 matches at 7 bases. The V segment lost 6 bases and the J segment 7 bases; nucleotides outside the gene matches: 12. The CDR3 is made up of 16 amino acids. CDR1 is ENHRY, CDR2 SYGVKD, per germline. The CDR3 DNA sequence: TGTGCCATCAGCGATTTCCGGGACAGACTAAATTCACCCCTCCACTTT. It specifies CAISDFRDRLNSPLHF.

The chain couples TRBV7-2 to TRBJ2-6; 8 positions agree with TRBD2. Germline CDR1 reads SGHTA; CDR2 reads FQGNSA. V dropped 1 base and J dropped 4; count of bases not matched to a gene: 6. The CDR3 loop spans 17 amino acids. The CDR3 sequence is CASSLVREGSGANVLTF. Written as DNA, the CDR3 is TGTGCCAGCAGCTTAGTTCGGGAGGGGTCCGGGGCCAACGTCCTGACTTTC.

This clone was recorded a few times. The chain links TRBV18 to TRBJ2-7; TRBD1 is a possible D gene (7 bases). Between the trimmed V and J ends, which lost 0 bases and 2 bases, there was a span of 14 bases. CDR3 length: 16 residues. Germline V gene lookup returns CDR1 KGHSH and CDR2 LQKENI. The CDR3 region is CASSPPGQGGTYEQYF. The CDR3 DNA reads TGTGCCAGCTCACCACCGGGCCAGGGGGGTACCTACGAGCAGTACTTC.

This clone was detected once. The chain recombines TRBV10-1 with TRBJ2-4; the match to TRBD1 covers 8 bases. Germline CDR1 is WNHNN and CDR2 is SYGVQD (reference sequence). The CDR3 is 16 residues long. The J segment lost 9 bases and the V segment lost 7 bases, leaving 17 bases of the junction unmatched. DNA of the CDR3: TGCGCCAGCAAACCAGGACAGGGATCGGCGTATTGCATTCAGTACTTC. Translating gives CASKPGQGSAYCIQYF.

The chain is built from TRBV5-1 and TRBJ2-5, with 7 positions matching TRBD1. V dropped 5 bases and J dropped 3; count of bases not matched to a gene: 10. The CDR3 totals 15 residues. CDR1 and CDR2 (germline): SGHRS, YFSETQ. The CDR3 DNA is TGCGCCAGCAGTCTTTCGACAGGGCAAGAAGAGACCCAGTACTTC. Its translation is CASSLSTGQEETQYF.

The rearrangement joins TRBV5-1 to TRBJ2-5, with D perhaps matching TRBD2 (7 bases). V lost 4 bases and J lost 0, with 22 bases in between. Per the germline V gene, CDR1 is SGHRS and CDR2 is YFSETQ. The CDR3 spans 18 residues. The DNA for the CDR3 is TGCGCCAGCAGCCCGGGGGGCGTTAGCGGCCCGTACCAAGAGACCCAGTACTTC. It encodes CASSPGGVSGPYQETQYF.

This rearrangement joins TRBV5-1 to TRBJ2-2, with D possibly TRBD1 on 6 matching bases. The CDR3 length is 17 residues. The germline V and J ends were trimmed by 0 bases and 1 base, with 13 bases remaining between them. CDR1 and CDR2 from the germline V gene are SGHRS and YFSETQ. CDR3 protein: CASSLVSGVVNTGELFF. The CDR3 bases are TGCGCCAGCAGCTTGGTCTCAGGGGTGGTGAACACCGGGGAGCTGTTTTTT.

The genes are TRBV18 and TRBJ2-7, with D possibly being TRBD2 (6 bases). Trimming took off 6 bases at V and 2 bases at J, with 17 bases between the two ends. CDR1 and CDR2 (germline): KGHSH, LQKENI. CDR3 length: 15 amino acids. CDR3 DNA sequence: TGTGCCAGCTCTAGGTCCCGGGACTTTGCCTACGAGCAGTACTTC. Its translation: CASSRSRDFAYEQYF.

This clone was counted once. V usage is TRBV11-2 and J usage is TRBJ2-5, with 10 bases matching TRBD2. CDR3 length: 15 residues. The V and J ends lost 5 bases and 1 base, in that order; junction bases with no gene match: 4. Germline V CDR1 and CDR2: SGHAT, FQNNGV. For the CDR3, the DNA is TGTGCCAGCAGCCTTAGACTAGCGGGCCAAGAGACCCAGTACTTC. This gives the protein CASSLRLAGQETQYF.

The V call is TRBV5-1, the J call TRBJ2-3; TRBD1 is a possible D gene (6 bases). The CDR3 spans 14 residues. Germline CDR1 is SGHRS and CDR2 is YFSETQ. Between the trimmed V and J ends, which lost 1 base and 5 bases, there was a span of 11 bases. In nucleotides, the CDR3 is TGCGCCAGCAGCTTGATGATAGGGGGAGATACGCAGTATTTT. This codes for CASSLMIGGDTQYF.

The chain is built from TRBV5-1 and TRBJ2-1; possible D gene TRBD1, 5 bases. There are 16 residues in the CDR3. The germline V and J ends were trimmed by 0 bases and 2 bases, with 12 bases remaining between them. The germline CDR1 and CDR2 sequences are SGHRS and YFSETQ. The CDR3 nucleotides are TGCGCCAGCAGCTTGGAGACCAGGGTAACCTACAATGAGCAGTTCTTC. Translated, it gives CASSLETRVTYNEQFF.